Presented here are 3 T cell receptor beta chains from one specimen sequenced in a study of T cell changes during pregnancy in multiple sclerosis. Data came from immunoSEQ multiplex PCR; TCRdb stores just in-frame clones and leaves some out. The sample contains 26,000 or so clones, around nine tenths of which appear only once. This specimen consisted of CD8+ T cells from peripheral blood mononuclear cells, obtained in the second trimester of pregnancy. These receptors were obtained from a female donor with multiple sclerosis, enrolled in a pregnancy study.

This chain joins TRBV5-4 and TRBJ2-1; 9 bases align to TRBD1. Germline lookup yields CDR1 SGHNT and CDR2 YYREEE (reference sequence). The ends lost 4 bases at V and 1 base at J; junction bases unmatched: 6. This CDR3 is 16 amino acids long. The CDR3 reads CASSPHRGPSYNEQFF. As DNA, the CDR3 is TGTGCCAGCAGCCCTCACAGGGGGCCTTCCTACAATGAGCAGTTCTTC.

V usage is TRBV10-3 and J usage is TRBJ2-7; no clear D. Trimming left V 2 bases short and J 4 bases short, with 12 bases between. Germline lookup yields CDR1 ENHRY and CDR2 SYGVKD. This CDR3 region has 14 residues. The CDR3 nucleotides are TGTGCCATCAGTGAGCCCTCTACTACTTACGAGCAGTACTTC. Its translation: CAISEPSTTYEQYF.

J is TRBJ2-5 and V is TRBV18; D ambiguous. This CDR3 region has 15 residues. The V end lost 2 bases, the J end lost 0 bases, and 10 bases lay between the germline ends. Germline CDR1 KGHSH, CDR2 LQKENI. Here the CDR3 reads CASSPEVNNQETQYF. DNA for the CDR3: TGTGCCAGCTCACCAGAGGTCAACAACCAAGAGACCCAGTACTTC.